A single sample is the source of the 20 T cell receptor beta chains below, sequenced in a study of shared clonotypes between healthy human individuals. TCRdb's copy holds only in-frame clones and misses some; the assay was immunoSEQ multiplex PCR. Of 2.3 million or so clones listed, over 90% are singletons. Sequencing input: naive CD4+ T cells from PBMCs. This sample's subset: CD45RA+ positively selected. The receptor source for this set is a man younger than 30 in good health. Some clones in this sample may be carry-over from other donors' samples.

This clone was recorded only once. This chain joins TRBV28 and TRBJ2-5; 12 nucleotides agree with TRBD2. With V trimmed by 7 bases and J by 4 bases, 7 bases remained unmatched. Germline loops: CDR1 MDHEN, CDR2 SYDVKM. This CDR3 contains 15 residues. The CDR3 DNA sequence: TGTGCCAGCACGACTAGCGGGAGAATAGGAGAGACCCAGTACTTC. Translation gives CASTTSGRIGETQYF.

The chain carries TRBV6-6 and TRBJ1-3, with D perhaps TRBD1 (5 bases). V lost 3 bases and J lost 2, with 11 bases in between. CDR1 and CDR2 from the germline V gene are MNHNY and SVGAGI (reference sequence). The CDR3 is 15 residues long. In DNA, the CDR3 is TGTGCCAGCAGTTATGGCGGGGGGACTGGAAACACCATATATTTT. This codes for CASSYGGGTGNTIYF.

The chain combines TRBV19 with TRBJ1-2, with 8 bases that match TRBD1. J was trimmed by 8 bases and V by 5 bases; bases with no gene match: 10. CDR1 LNHDA and CDR2 SQIVND come from the germline V gene (reference sequence). The CDR3 sequence is 14 residues long. The CDR3 loop is CASSPRTGYVGYTF. The CDR3 DNA reads as TGTGCCAGTAGTCCACGGACAGGGTATGTGGGCTACACCTTC.

The chain carries TRBV11-2 and TRBJ1-2; D is unresolved. The CDR3 extends over 14 amino acids. Germline CDR1 and CDR2: SGHAT and FQNNGV. V gave up 1 base and J gave up 0 bases, with 6 bases separating them. CDR3 DNA sequence: TGTGCCAGCAGCTTAGTCCTGGCTAACTATGGCTACACCTTC. It yields the protein CASSLVLANYGYTF.

This clone was counted a single time. The chain carries TRBV28 and TRBJ2-5, with 9 bases fitting TRBD2. The CDR3 sequence is 17 residues long. CDR1 MDHEN and CDR2 SYDVKM come from the germline V gene. J lost 3 bases, V lost 2 bases, and 10 bases had no gene match. The DNA of the CDR3 is TGTGCCAGCAGTTTACTTCAGCTAGCGGGGTACGAAGAGACCCAGTACTTC. It yields the protein CASSLLQLAGYEETQYF.

The chain uses TRBV6-5 and TRBJ1-1; a possible D gene is TRBD1 (6 bases). CDR1 is MNHEY and CDR2 is SVGAGI in the germline V gene. The CDR3 is 14 residues long. Trimming cost V 6 bases and J 5 bases, with 16 bases left between them. CDR3 sequence reads: CASRSPGEETEAFF. The CDR3 DNA follows: TGTGCCAGCAGGAGCCCAGGGGAAGAGACTGAAGCTTTCTTT.

The chain is built from TRBV9 and TRBJ2-3, with D perhaps TRBD2 (6 bases). The CDR3 spans 14 residues. V was shortened by 4 bases and J by 2 bases, with 11 bases between the two germline ends. Germline V gene lookup returns CDR1 SGDLS and CDR2 YYNGEE. CDR3 residues: CASSSAGFTDTQYF. CDR3 bases: TGTGCCAGCAGCTCTGCGGGGTTCACAGATACGCAGTATTTT. The variable domain in full, with the rest retrieved from reference TRBV9 and TRBJ2-3, is DSGVTQTPKHLITATGQRVTLRCSPRSGDLSVYWYQQSLDQGLQFLIQYYNGEERAKGNILERFSAQQFPDLHSELNLSSLELGDSALYFCASSSAGFTDTQYFGPGTRLTVL.

This clone came up once. V is TRBV28 and J is TRBJ2-7; the D gene is possibly TRBD1 (6 bases). This CDR3 has 16 residues. V dropped 3 bases and J dropped 3 bases, with 18 bases sitting between them. In germline, CDR1 is MDHEN, CDR2 SYDVKM. CDR3 in amino acids: CASSFSLRGGFYEQYF. Here the CDR3 DNA reads TGTGCCAGCAGTTTTAGTTTGAGAGGGGGATTCTACGAGCAGTACTTC.

The chain is built from TRBV29-1 and TRBJ1-5; TRBD1 is a possible D gene (5 bases). Trimming took off 2 bases at V and 6 bases at J, with 11 bases between the two ends. The CDR3 spans 13 residues. Germline assignment: CDR1 SQVTM and CDR2 ANQGSEA. DNA of the CDR3: TGCAGCGTTGAACAGGGCCGGGGTCAGCCCCAGCATTTT. Protein: CSVEQGRGQPQHF.

The J gene is TRBJ2-3, the V gene TRBV27, with TRBD1 matching over 8 bases. V shed 3 bases, J shed 5 bases, and the junction held 7 bases outside the gene matches. Germline V CDR1 and CDR2: MNHEY, SMNVEV (reference sequence). The CDR3 runs 15 residues. This CDR3 reads CASSFPGGRIDTQYF. CDR3 nucleotide sequence: TGTGCCAGCAGTTTTCCAGGGGGCCGTATAGATACGCAGTATTTT.

The V and J genes are TRBV27 and TRBJ2-5; perhaps TRBD2 as D (5 bases). Looked up from germline, CDR1 is MNHEY and CDR2 is SMNVEV (reference sequence). CDR3 length: 14 residues. Deletions cut 5 bases from V and 5 bases from J, with 15 bases between. The CDR3 region is CASSLLLGSETQYF. CDR3 nucleotides: TGTGCCAGCAGTCTGTTACTAGGGTCGGAGACCCAGTACTTC.

Of note for this clone: Other nucleotide sequences from this sample produce the same CDR3. The CDR3 here is CASSLGQIYGYTF. For the CDR3, the DNA is TGTGCCAGCAGCTTGGGGCAGATCTATGGCTACACCTTC. The chain couples TRBV5-4 to TRBJ1-2; D unclear. V was clipped by 0 bases and J by 4 bases, with 7 bases between them. The CDR3 runs 13 residues. CDR1 and CDR2 from the germline V gene are SGHNT and YYREEE (reference sequence).

This sequence joins TRBV5-5 and TRBJ2-7; 8 nucleotides align to TRBD2. Germline CDR1 SGHKS, CDR2 YYEKEE (reference sequence). The CDR3 loop spans 15 amino acids. V gave up 6 bases and J gave up 2 bases; unmatched junction bases: 10. The CDR3 sequence is CASIPRGGRAYEQYF. In DNA, the CDR3 is TGTGCCAGCATCCCCCGGGGGGGCCGAGCCTACGAGCAGTACTTC.

The V gene is TRBV7-2, the J gene TRBJ2-1; D uncertain. CDR1 is SGHTA, CDR2 FQGNSA, per germline. V shed 2 bases and J shed 6 bases, with 11 bases lying between them. The CDR3 length is 14 residues. The CDR3 DNA reads as TGTGCCAGCAGCTTATTCAACCTAGGCAATGAGCAGTTCTTC. Translating it yields CASSLFNLGNEQFF.

The J gene is TRBJ2-3, the V gene TRBV6-5; D not resolved. Germline CDR1 MNHEY, CDR2 SVGAGI. The CDR3 contains 15 residues. V was clipped by 2 bases and J by 6 bases, with 15 bases between them. Here the CDR3 reads CASSYGPPKGDTQYF. The CDR3 nucleotides are TGTGCCAGCAGTTACGGGCCCCCAAAAGGGGATACGCAGTATTTT.

The rearrangement links TRBV7-9 to TRBJ2-5, with 13 bases lining up with TRBD2. The J segment lost 2 bases and the V segment lost 5 bases, leaving 5 bases of the junction unmatched. CDR1 and CDR2 from the germline V gene are SEHNR and FQNEAQ (reference sequence). The CDR3 covers 16 residues. CDR3 residues: CASSHGGLAGQETQYF. In DNA form, the CDR3 reads TGTGCCAGCAGCCACGGGGGACTAGCGGGACAAGAGACCCAGTACTTC.

This clone has a single count. V is TRBV19 and J is TRBJ2-5, with 7 nucleotides matching TRBD1. This CDR3 contains 15 residues. Germline CDR1 and CDR2: LNHDA and SQIVND (reference sequence). V shed 4 bases, J shed 5 bases, and the junction held 10 bases outside the gene matches. In DNA, the CDR3 is TGTGCCAGTAGTACAAAAGGGGGCAGCTGGGAGACCCAGTACTTC. Its protein is CASSTKGGSWETQYF.

The chain couples TRBV11-3 to TRBJ1-4; no clear D. CDR1 is SGHNT and CDR2 is YENEEA in the germline V gene. The CDR3 consists of 13 residues. Between the trimmed V and J ends, which lost 6 bases and 3 bases, there was a span of 8 bases. CDR3 sequence (DNA): TGTGCCAGCAGTTACAGCCCTAATGAAAAACTGTTTTTT. Protein: CASSYSPNEKLFF.

This sequence joins TRBV28 and TRBJ2-7; possible D gene TRBD1, 6 bases. V dropped 10 bases and J dropped 7 bases, with 23 bases sitting between them. Germline V lookup: CDR1 MDHEN, CDR2 SYDVKM. This CDR3 contains 14 residues. CDR3 bases: TGTGCCACCCGCCAGGGGACCGCAGTTGGAGAGCAGTACTTC. It is translated as CATRQGTAVGEQYF.

This rearrangement joins TRBV25-1 to TRBJ1-4; D unresolved. The CDR3 runs 16 residues. V was pared by 2 bases and J by 0 bases, with 10 bases between. Germline CDR1 is MGHDK and CDR2 is SYGVNS. The CDR3 DNA is TGTGCCAGCAGTGAAGGGCAGGCTGCAACTAATGAAAAACTGTTTTTT. Protein product: CASSEGQAATNEKLFF.